The 2 T cell receptor beta chains reported below all come from one sample, sequenced in a study of T cell repertoires in cytomegalovirus infection. These TCRs are of unknown antigen specificity. TCRdb called the reads again in MiXCR, with one record for every CDR3 protein. The table lists 800,000 to 950,000 distinct CDR3 sequences, 32% of them singletons, with 12% in the top ten. The material was cultured CD8+ T cells from PBMCs, obtained from culture after CMV antigen stimulation. These receptors were collected from a human donor in good health (CMV status not recorded). Some clones in this sample may be carry-over from other donors' samples.

This clonotype was observed a few times. This chain joins TRBV7-9 and TRBJ2-6, with D possibly TRBD1 on 6 matching bases. Trimming pared 4 bases from V and 0 bases from J, leaving 10 bases between. In germline, CDR1 is SEHNR, CDR2 FQNEAQ (reference sequence). This CDR3 is 16 amino acids long. The CDR3 bases are TGTGCCAGCAGCTCCGCCAGGGGCTCTGGGGCCAACGTCCTGACTTTC. This codes for CASSSARGSGANVLTF.

The V call is TRBV9, the J call TRBJ2-5; possible D gene TRBD2, 5 bases. The CDR3 contains 14 residues. Trimming pared 6 bases from V and 0 bases from J, leaving 12 bases between. Germline values: CDR1 SGDLS, CDR2 YYNGEE. The CDR3: CASTKEAYQETQYF. In nucleotides, the CDR3 is TGTGCCAGCACCAAGGAGGCGTACCAAGAGACCCAGTACTTC.